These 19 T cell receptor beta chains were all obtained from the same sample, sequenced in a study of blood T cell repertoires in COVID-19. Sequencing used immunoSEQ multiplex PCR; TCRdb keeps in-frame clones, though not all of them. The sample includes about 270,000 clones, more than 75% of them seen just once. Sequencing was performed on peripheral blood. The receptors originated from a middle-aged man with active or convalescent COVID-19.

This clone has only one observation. The CDR3 here is CASSFPSGTGGYEQYF. In nucleotides, the CDR3 is TGTGCCAGCAGCTTCCCGTCCGGGACAGGGGGCTACGAGCAGTACTTC. The genes are TRBV5-6 and TRBJ2-7; TRBD1 matches 11 bases. The V and J ends lost 2 bases and 3 bases, in that order; junction bases with no gene match: 7. Germline V gene sequence: CDR1 SGHDT, CDR2 YYEEEE. The CDR3 has 16 residues.

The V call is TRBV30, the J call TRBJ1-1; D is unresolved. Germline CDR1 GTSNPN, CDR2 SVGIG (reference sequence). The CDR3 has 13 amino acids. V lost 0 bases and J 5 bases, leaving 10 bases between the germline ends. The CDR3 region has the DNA TGTGCCTGGAGTGTAGCGGGGATTACTGAAGCTTTCTTT. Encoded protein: CAWSVAGITEAFF.

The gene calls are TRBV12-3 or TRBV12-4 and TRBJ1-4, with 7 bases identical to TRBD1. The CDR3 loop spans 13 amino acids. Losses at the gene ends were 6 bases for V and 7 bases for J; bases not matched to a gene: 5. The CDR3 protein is CASRPGGSEKLFF. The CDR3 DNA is TGTGCCAGCAGACCAGGGGGAAGTGAAAAACTGTTTTTT.

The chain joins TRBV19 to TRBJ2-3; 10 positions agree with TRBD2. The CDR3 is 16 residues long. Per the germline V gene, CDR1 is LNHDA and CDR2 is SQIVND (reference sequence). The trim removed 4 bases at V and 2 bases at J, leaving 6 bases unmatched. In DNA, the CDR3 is TGTGCCAGTAGTACGACCCTAGCGGGAGACACAGATACGCAGTATTTT. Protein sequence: CASSTTLAGDTDTQYF.

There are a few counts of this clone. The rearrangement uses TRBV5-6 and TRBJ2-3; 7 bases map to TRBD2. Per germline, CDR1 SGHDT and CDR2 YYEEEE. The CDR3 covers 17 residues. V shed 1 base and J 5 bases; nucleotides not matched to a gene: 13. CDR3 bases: TGTGCCAGCAGCTTGACGTTTGGCGGGAGCGTCAAAGATACGCAGTATTTT. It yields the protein CASSLTFGGSVKDTQYF.

DNA for the CDR3: TGTGCCAGCAGCGTAGTTGGCGGAAGCAATGAGCAGTTCTTC. Residues: CASSVVGGSNEQFF. The chain employs TRBV9 and TRBJ2-1; D is ambiguous. The CDR3 is 14 amino acids. Trimming shortened V by 0 bases and J by 6 bases, and 10 bases separated the two germline ends. Per the germline V gene, CDR1 is SGDLS and CDR2 is YYNGEE.

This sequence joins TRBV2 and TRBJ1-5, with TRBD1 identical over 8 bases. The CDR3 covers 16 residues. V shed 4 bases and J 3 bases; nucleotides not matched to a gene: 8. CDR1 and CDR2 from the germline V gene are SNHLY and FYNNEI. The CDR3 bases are TGTGCCAGCAGTGCAAATCCGGGACAGGTCAATCAGCCCCAGCATTTT. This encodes CASSANPGQVNQPQHF.

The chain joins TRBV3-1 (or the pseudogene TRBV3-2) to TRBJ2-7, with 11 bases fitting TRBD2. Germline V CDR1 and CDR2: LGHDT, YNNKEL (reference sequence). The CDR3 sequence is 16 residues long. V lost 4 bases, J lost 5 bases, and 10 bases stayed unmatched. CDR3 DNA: TGTGCCAGCAGCCCCCTCCCTAGACTAGCGGGGAACGAGCAGTACTTC. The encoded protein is CASSPLPRLAGNEQYF.

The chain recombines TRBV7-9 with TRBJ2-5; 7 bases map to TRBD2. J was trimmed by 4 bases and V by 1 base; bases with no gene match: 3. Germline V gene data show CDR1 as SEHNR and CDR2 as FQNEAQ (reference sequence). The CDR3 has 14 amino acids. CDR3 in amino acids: CASSLGGGPETQYF. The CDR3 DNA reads TGTGCCAGCAGCTTAGGGGGGGGACCAGAGACCCAGTACTTC.

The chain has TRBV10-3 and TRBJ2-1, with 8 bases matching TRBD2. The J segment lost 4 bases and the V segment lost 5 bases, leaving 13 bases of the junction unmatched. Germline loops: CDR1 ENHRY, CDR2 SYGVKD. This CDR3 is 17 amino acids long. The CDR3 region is CAISNEDFGGRYNEQFF. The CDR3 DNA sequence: TGTGCCATCAGTAATGAGGACTTCGGCGGGAGGTACAATGAGCAGTTCTTC.

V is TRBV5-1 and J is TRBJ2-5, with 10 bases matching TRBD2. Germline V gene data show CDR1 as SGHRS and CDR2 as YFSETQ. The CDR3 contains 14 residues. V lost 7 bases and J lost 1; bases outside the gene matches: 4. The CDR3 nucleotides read TGCGCCAGCGACGCTAGCGGGAGCCAAGAGACCCAGTACTTC. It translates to CASDASGSQETQYF.

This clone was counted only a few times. CDR3 amino acids: CASSPEINSPLHF. CDR3 nucleotides: TGCGCCAGCAGCCCGGAGATTAATTCACCCCTCCACTTT. V is TRBV5-1 and J is TRBJ1-6; D unresolved. The CDR3 extends over 13 amino acids. V was cut by 4 bases and J by 6 bases, with 8 bases left in between. The V gene's germline CDR1 is SGHRS and CDR2 YFSETQ. The full variable domain, with the rest looked up from reference TRBV5-1 and TRBJ1-6, is KAGVTQTPRYLIKTRGQQVTLSCSPISGHRSVSWYQQTPGQGLQFLFEYFSETQRNKGNFPGRFSGRQFSNSRSEMNVSTLELGDSALYLCASSPEINSPLHFGNGTRLTVT.

The CDR3 reads CASSQNQGGIEKLFF. The CDR3 DNA sequence: TGTGCCAGCAGCCAGAACCAGGGAGGAATCGAAAAACTGTTTTTT. This chain links TRBV7-2 with TRBJ1-4; possible D gene TRBD1, 5 bases. Germline CDR1 SGHTA, CDR2 FQGNSA. CDR3 length: 15 amino acids. V was clipped by 5 bases and J by 8 bases, with 18 bases between them.

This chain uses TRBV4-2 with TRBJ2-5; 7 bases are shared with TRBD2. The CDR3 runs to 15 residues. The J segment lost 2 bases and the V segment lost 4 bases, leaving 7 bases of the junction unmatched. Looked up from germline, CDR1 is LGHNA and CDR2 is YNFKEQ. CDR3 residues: CASSLPSGGQETQYF. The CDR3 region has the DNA TGTGCCAGCAGCCTCCCCTCCGGGGGGCAAGAGACCCAGTACTTC.

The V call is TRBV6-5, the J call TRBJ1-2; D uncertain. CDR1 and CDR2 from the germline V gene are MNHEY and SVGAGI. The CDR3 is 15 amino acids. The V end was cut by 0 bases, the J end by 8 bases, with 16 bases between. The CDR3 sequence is CASSYSRVPGLGYTF. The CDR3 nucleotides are TGTGCCAGCAGTTACTCGAGGGTTCCGGGGTTGGGCTACACCTTC.

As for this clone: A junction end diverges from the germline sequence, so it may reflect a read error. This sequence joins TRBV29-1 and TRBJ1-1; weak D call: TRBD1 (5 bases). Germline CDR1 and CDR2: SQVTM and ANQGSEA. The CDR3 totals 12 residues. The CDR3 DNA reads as TGCAGCGTCGAAGGGACTAACACTGAAGCTTTCTTT. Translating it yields CSVEGTNTEAFF.

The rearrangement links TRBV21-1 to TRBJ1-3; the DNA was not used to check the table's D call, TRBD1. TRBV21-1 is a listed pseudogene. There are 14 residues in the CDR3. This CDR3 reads CASSKGTEGNTIYF. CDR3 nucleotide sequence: TGTGCCAGCAGCAAAGGGACAGAAGGAAACACCATATATTTT.

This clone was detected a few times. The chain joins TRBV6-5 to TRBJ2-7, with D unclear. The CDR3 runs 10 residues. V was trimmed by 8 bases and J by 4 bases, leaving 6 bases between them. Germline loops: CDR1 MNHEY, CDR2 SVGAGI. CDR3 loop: CASGQYEQYF. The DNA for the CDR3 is TGTGCCAGCGGCCAGTACGAGCAGTACTTC.

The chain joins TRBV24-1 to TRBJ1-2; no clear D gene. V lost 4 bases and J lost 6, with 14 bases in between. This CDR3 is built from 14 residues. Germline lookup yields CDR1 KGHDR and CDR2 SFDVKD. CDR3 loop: CATSDSGIWNGYTF. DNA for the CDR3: TGTGCCACCAGTGACTCCGGGATTTGGAATGGCTACACCTTC.